This T cell receptor beta chain was captured in a study of technical replicates of blood from several donors. The V gene's germline CDR1 is LGHNA and CDR2 YSLEER. V shed 1 base, J shed 7 bases, and the junction held 6 bases outside the gene matches. CDR3 length: 16 residues. The table came from immunoSEQ multiplex PCR; TCRdb's copy has only in-frame clones and leaves some out. This sample has roughly 60,000 clones, with about 86% found just once. This chain links TRBV4-3 with TRBJ2-2, with 10 positions matching TRBD1. Sample: PBMCs. The source is a human donor in good health. Some clones in this sample may be carry-over from other donors' samples. In DNA form, the CDR3 reads TGCGCCAGCAGCCAAGGACAGGGGGCTACAGTCGGGGAGCTGTTTTTT. Amino acids: CASSQGQGATVGELFF.